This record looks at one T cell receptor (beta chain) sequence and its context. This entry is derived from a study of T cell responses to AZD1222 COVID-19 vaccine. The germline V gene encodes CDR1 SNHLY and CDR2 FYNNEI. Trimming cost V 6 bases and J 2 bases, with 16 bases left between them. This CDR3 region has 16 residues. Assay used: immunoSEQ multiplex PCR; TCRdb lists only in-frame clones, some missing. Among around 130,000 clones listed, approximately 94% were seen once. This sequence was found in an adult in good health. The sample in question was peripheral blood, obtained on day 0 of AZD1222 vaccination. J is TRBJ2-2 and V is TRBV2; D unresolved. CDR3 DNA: TGTGCCAGCAGGAAAAGGCTAGTGGGAAACACCGGGGAGCTGTTTTTT. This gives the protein CASRKRLVGNTGELFF.